What follows are 10 T cell receptor beta chains derived from one specimen sequenced in a study of CD8 T cells in ankylosing spondylitis. TCRdb independently ran MiXCR on the 5' RACE reads; one entry per CDR3 protein. The table includes about 220,000 distinct CDR3 sequences, 20% to 30% detected once. Sequencing used blood, either unsorted or a sorted T cell fraction (not recorded which). The source of these receptors is a male donor with ankylosing spondylitis or in good health (not recorded which).

This clonotype occurred many times. This sequence joins TRBV11-2 and TRBJ2-7, with D hard to call. This CDR3 region has 12 residues. Looked up from germline, CDR1 is SGHAT and CDR2 is FQNNGV. The V end lost 5 bases, the J end lost 4 bases, and 9 bases lay between the germline ends. CDR3 sequence reads: CASSPKFYEQYF. The CDR3 bases are TGTGCCAGCAGCCCGAAATTTTACGAGCAGTACTTC.

The chain couples TRBV6-1 to TRBJ1-5; tentatively, D is TRBD1 (5 bases). The CDR3 is made up of 13 amino acids. V dropped 7 bases and J dropped 4 bases, with 11 bases sitting between them. CDR1 and CDR2 from the germline V gene are MNHNS and SASEGT. The CDR3 loop is CASKGEGNQPQHF. The CDR3 DNA reads TGTGCCAGCAAAGGAGAGGGGAATCAGCCCCAGCATTTT.

The table lists this clonotype with many counts. A junction boundary mismatches the germline segment, possibly from a read error. The chain combines TRBV10-2 with TRBJ2-1, with a possible D match to TRBD2 (5 bases). The germline V gene has CDR1 WSHSY and CDR2 SAAADI. This CDR3 comprises 13 residues. CDR3 sequence (DNA): TGCGCCAGCACTGAGCGGTCCTACAATGAGCAGTTCTTC. Translating it yields CASTERSYNEQFF.

The chain combines TRBV20-1 with TRBJ2-6; the match to TRBD1 covers 8 bases. The junction had 10 bases not matched to a gene; V was cut back by 2 bases and J by 1 base. From germline, CDR1 is DFQATT and CDR2 SNEGSKA (reference sequence). The CDR3 has 18 residues. The CDR3 region is CSARQSRGQASGANVLTF. The CDR3 nucleotides read TGCAGTGCTAGACAATCCAGGGGACAGGCATCTGGGGCCAACGTCCTGACTTTC.

This chain uses TRBV29-1 with TRBJ1-2; D is ambiguous. Looked up from germline, CDR1 is SQVTM and CDR2 is ANQGSEA. The CDR3 spans 14 residues. Trimming took off 4 bases at V and 0 bases at J, with 12 bases between the two ends. The CDR3 DNA reads as TGCAGCGTTGCTTCTGAGGGTTCTAACTATGGCTACACCTTC. This codes for CSVASEGSNYGYTF.

The chain combines TRBV20-1 with TRBJ2-1, with TRBD2 identical over 9 bases. Germline assignment: CDR1 DFQATT and CDR2 SNEGSKA (reference sequence). V shed 6 bases, J shed 5 bases, and the junction held 8 bases outside the gene matches. CDR3 length: 14 amino acids. In DNA, the CDR3 is TGCAGTGCAAATAGCGGGAGTGCCGACAATGAGCAGTTCTTC. Residues: CSANSGSADNEQFF.

V gene TRBV20-1 combines with J gene TRBJ2-5; 10 bases line up with TRBD2. Germline CDR1 DFQATT, CDR2 SNEGSKA (reference sequence). The CDR3 totals 14 residues. With V trimmed by 4 bases and J by 0 bases, 2 bases remained unmatched. The CDR3 nucleotides are TGCAGTGCTACCGGACTAGCGGACCAAGAGACCCAGTACTTC. Residues: CSATGLADQETQYF.

The chain combines TRBV25-1 with TRBJ2-1; D unresolved. This CDR3 contains 12 residues. V was cut by 6 bases and J by 9 bases, with 12 bases left in between. Germline V CDR1 and CDR2: MGHDK, SYGVNS. The CDR3: CASRYGGGEQFF. The CDR3 nucleotides are TGTGCCAGCAGGTACGGCGGTGGTGAGCAGTTCTTC.

This chain connects TRBV6-1 to TRBJ2-3; TRBD2 might be the D (5 bases). Trimming took off 6 bases at V and 3 bases at J, with 16 bases between the two ends. This CDR3 has 15 residues. In germline, CDR1 is MNHNS, CDR2 SASEGT. CDR3 region: CASRHSERVTDTQYF. The CDR3 DNA is TGTGCCAGCAGGCATAGCGAGAGGGTTACAGATACGCAGTATTTT.

This sequence joins TRBV20-1 and TRBJ1-5, with D possibly matching TRBD1 (6 bases). The length of the CDR3 is 19 residues. Germline lookup yields CDR1 DFQATT and CDR2 SNEGSKA (reference sequence). V lost 1 base and J lost 2, with 24 bases in between. The CDR3 DNA reads as TGCAGTGCTAGAGTTATTGGGGGGACACCTAATAGGGGCAATCAGCCCCAGCATTTT. Translation gives CSARVIGGTPNRGNQPQHF.